This TCR beta chain came from a study of CXCR3-negative and CXCR3-positive naive CD8 T cells. 5' RACE with UMI labels generated the TRB cDNA libraries. TCRdb re-called the 5' RACE reads and shows each CDR3 protein once, DNA omitted. The sample table sets out 75,000 to 100,000 distinct CDR3 sequences. Study outcomes and limitations: Compared with CXCR3-negative naive cells, CXCR3-positive naive cells showed more hydrophobic TRB CDR3s.

Regarding this clonotype: As yet, its antigen is unknown.

The clonotype comes from a human donor in good health. Some clones in this sample may be carry-over from other donors' samples. Sample: naive CXCR3+ CD8+ T cells from blood. This sample's subset: CD45RO-CCR7+CD27+CD95- naive CD8+ T cells expressing CXCR3 (TNR3+).

CDR3 amino acids: CASSLEGAPSYEQYF. V usage is TRBV5-1 and J usage is TRBJ2-7; TCRdb designates TRBD1, a call that cannot be tested without DNA. In germline, CDR1 is SGHRS, CDR2 YFSETQ. The length of the CDR3 is 15 residues.